Below, 21 T cell receptor beta chains from the same sample are listed, as sequenced in a study of blood T cell repertoires in COVID-19. The method was immunoSEQ multiplex PCR; TCRdb's version includes in-frame clones alone and lacks a portion of them. The table shows approximately 190,000 clones, with around 90% occurring only once. Input material: peripheral blood. These TCRs come from a man aged 35-49 years with active or convalescent COVID-19.

This rearrangement joins TRBV5-1 to TRBJ2-2, with 7 bases lining up with TRBD1. Trimming at V came to 2 bases and at J to 3 bases, leaving 4 bases not matched to a gene. The CDR3 length is 15 residues. CDR1 SGHRS and CDR2 YFSETQ come from the germline V gene. CDR3 coding DNA: TGCGCCAGCAGCTTTACCCAGGGGGACACCGGGGAGCTGTTTTTT. Encoded protein: CASSFTQGDTGELFF.

The CDR3 DNA follows: TGTGCCAGCAGTGCGATTGTCTCGGGACAGGGGAATTCACCCCTCCACTTT. As protein: CASSAIVSGQGNSPLHF. V and J are TRBV6-1 and TRBJ1-6; 10 nucleotides align to TRBD1. V was clipped by 4 bases and J by 7 bases; unmatched bases: 10. Germline CDR1 is MNHNS and CDR2 is SASEGT. The CDR3 is made up of 17 amino acids.

The chain couples TRBV19 to TRBJ2-4, with D perhaps matching TRBD1 (5 bases). This CDR3 region has 17 residues. Per germline, CDR1 LNHDA and CDR2 SQIVND (reference sequence). V was trimmed by 5 bases and J by 0 bases, leaving 17 bases between them. As DNA, the CDR3 is TGTGCCAGTAGTGAGTCGTGGGGCATTGGAGCCAAAAACATTCAGTACTTC. Amino acid sequence: CASSESWGIGAKNIQYF. Together with reference TRBV19 and TRBJ2-4, the CDR3 gives the full variable domain: DGGITQSPKYLFRKEGQNVTLSCEQNLNHDAMYWYRQDPGQGLRLIYYSQIVNDFQKGDIAEGYSVSREKKESFPLTVTSAQKNPTAFYLCASSESWGIGAKNIQYFGAGTRLSVL.

DNA for the CDR3: TGCAGCGTTGACACCGGGTTGGATGGCTACACCTTC. Translating gives CSVDTGLDGYTF. The chain links TRBV29-1 to TRBJ1-2; D gene unclear. The CDR3 is 12 residues long. Trimming took 3 bases from V and 6 from J, leaving 11 bases between them. Germline V gene data show CDR1 as SQVTM and CDR2 as ANQGSEA.

The CDR3 sequence: CASGGFRTGELFF. CDR3 coding DNA: TGTGCCAGCGGGGGGTTTCGCACCGGGGAGCTGTTTTTT. The gene calls are TRBV9 and TRBJ2-2, with D possibly matching TRBD2 (6 bases). CDR3 length: 13 amino acids. The germline gives CDR1 SGDLS, CDR2 YYNGEE. V shed 7 bases and J shed 4 bases, with 11 bases lying between them.

The chain is built from TRBV19 and TRBJ2-1; D not certain. Looked up from germline, CDR1 is LNHDA and CDR2 is SQIVND (reference sequence). The CDR3 spans 15 residues. V was shortened by 9 bases and J by 5 bases, with 20 bases between the two germline ends. The CDR3, as DNA: TGTGCCAGCCTTGGTCTTAGAGGCACGAACAATGAGCAGTTCTTC. Residues: CASLGLRGTNNEQFF.

This clone was counted between two and nine times. The chain uses TRBV5-6 and TRBJ1-5; the D is unclear. Looked up from germline, CDR1 is SGHDT and CDR2 is YYEEEE. Trimming cost V 0 bases and J 5 bases, with 6 bases left between them. The CDR3 is 13 amino acids. In nucleotides, the CDR3 is TGTGCCAGCAGCTTGGGTCCATATCAGCCCCAGCATTTT. This gives the protein CASSLGPYQPQHF.

This rearrangement joins TRBV11-2 to TRBJ2-1; 10 nucleotides match TRBD2. The CDR3 totals 15 residues. CDR1 SGHAT and CDR2 FQNNGV come from the germline V gene. The V segment lost 5 bases and the J segment 4 bases; nucleotides outside the gene matches: 5. The CDR3 is CASSRLAGEYNEQFF. The DNA of the CDR3 is TGTGCCAGCAGCCGACTAGCGGGTGAATACAATGAGCAGTTCTTC.

The chain joins TRBV2 to TRBJ1-3, with TRBD1 identical over 7 bases. The CDR3 totals 12 residues. J lost 7 bases, V lost 10 bases, and 7 bases had no gene match. Germline CDR1 reads SNHLY; CDR2 reads FYNNEI. In DNA, the CDR3 is TGTGCCACAGGACAGGACAGGAACACCATATATTTT. Amino acids: CATGQDRNTIYF.

This chain links TRBV6-5 with TRBJ1-2; the match to TRBD1 covers 7 bases. The CDR3 totals 14 residues. The germline V gene encodes CDR1 MNHEY and CDR2 SVGAGI. The V segment lost 2 bases and the J segment 4 bases; nucleotides outside the gene matches: 4. CDR3 sequence (DNA): TGTGCCAGCAGTTACAGGGACAGAAGCTATGGCTACACCTTC. This gives the protein CASSYRDRSYGYTF.

The chain is built from TRBV5-1 and TRBJ2-7; tentatively, D is TRBD1 (6 bases). The CDR3 consists of 15 residues. The V gene's germline CDR1 is SGHRS and CDR2 YFSETQ. V was pared by 4 bases and J by 3 bases, with 17 bases between. The CDR3 DNA reads as TGCGCCAGCAGCCTTACGGGACACTCTTACTACGAGCAGTACTTC. Translated: CASSLTGHSYYEQYF.

The gene calls are TRBV28 and TRBJ1-6; no clear D gene. The CDR3 runs 18 residues. The V gene lost 6 bases and the J gene lost 0 bases, with 18 bases spanning the gap. Germline lookup yields CDR1 MDHEN and CDR2 SYDVKM. The CDR3 region is CASSSAGLSSSYNSPLHF. Here the CDR3 DNA reads TGTGCCAGCAGCTCCGCTGGACTCTCGAGCTCCTATAATTCACCCCTCCACTTT. The full variable domain, with the rest looked up from reference TRBV28 and TRBJ1-6, is DVKVTQSSRYLVKRTGEKVFLECVQDMDHENMFWYRQDPGLGLRLIYFSYDVKMKEKGDIPEGYSVSREKKERFSLILESASTNQTSMYLCASSSAGLSSSYNSPLHFGNGTRLTVT.

This chain uses TRBV6-5 with TRBJ1-6; 7 bases are a match to TRBD1. V gave up 2 bases and J gave up 5 bases; unmatched junction bases: 6. This CDR3 has 16 residues. Germline V gene lookup returns CDR1 MNHEY and CDR2 SVGAGI. For the CDR3, the DNA is TGTGCCAGCAGTTACACATCCGGGACAGATAATTCACCCCTCCACTTT. This codes for CASSYTSGTDNSPLHF.

This clone was counted a single time. The chain couples TRBV29-1 to TRBJ2-1; 9 bases match TRBD2. V lost 4 bases, J lost 3 bases, and 4 bases stayed unmatched. The CDR3 consists of 14 residues. CDR1 and CDR2 (germline): SQVTM, ANQGSEA. CDR3 in DNA: TGCAGCGTTGTTAGCGGGGGAAACTACAATGAGCAGTTCTTC. This sequence encodes CSVVSGGNYNEQFF.

Here the CDR3 DNA reads TGTGCCAGCAGCTTATCTAGCGGGCACACCTACAATGAGCAGTTCTTC. Translation gives CASSLSSGHTYNEQFF. V usage is TRBV11-3 and J usage is TRBJ2-1; 8 nucleotides match TRBD2. Per germline, CDR1 SGHNT and CDR2 YENEEA. Trimming cost V 2 bases and J 2 bases; bases outside gene matches: 5. This CDR3 is built from 16 residues.

The chain couples TRBV6-2 or TRBV6-3 to TRBJ1-2; 8 positions agree with TRBD1. CDR3 length: 15 residues. The V gene's germline CDR1 is MNHEY and CDR2 SVGEGT. V dropped 5 bases and J dropped 5; count of bases not matched to a gene: 10. CDR3 DNA: TGTGCCAGCAGTCCACAGGGGGACAAACTTTATGGCTACACCTTC. Amino acids: CASSPQGDKLYGYTF.

The V gene is TRBV12-3 or TRBV12-4, the J gene TRBJ2-7, with a possible D match to TRBD2 (5 bases). Trimming removed 1 base at V and 6 bases at J, with 10 bases between. The CDR3 has 13 amino acids. The DNA for the CDR3 is TGTGCCAGCAGTTTAGGAGGGTTCGGCGAGCAGTACTTC. Its protein product is CASSLGGFGEQYF.

The chain carries TRBV6-5 and TRBJ2-7; possibly TRBD1 for D (5 bases). Germline assignment: CDR1 MNHEY and CDR2 SVGAGI. With 2 bases removed from V and 6 bases from J, the gap between germline ends came to 14 bases. CDR3 length equals 14 residues. CDR3 in amino acids: CASSYTVRALEQYF. CDR3 nucleotide sequence: TGTGCCAGCAGTTACACCGTCAGGGCTCTCGAGCAGTACTTC.

The chain joins TRBV5-4 to TRBJ2-2; no definite D call. V lost 4 bases and J 0 bases, leaving 10 bases between the germline ends. Germline CDR1 is SGHNT and CDR2 is YYREEE (reference sequence). This CDR3 region has 15 residues. The CDR3 loop is CASSPRSTNTGELFF. The DNA of the CDR3 is TGTGCCAGCAGCCCCCGGTCTACGAACACCGGGGAGCTGTTTTTT.

The chain links TRBV28 to TRBJ1-2; TRBD1 agrees at 11 bases. The germline V gene has CDR1 MDHEN and CDR2 SYDVKM. Germline trimming cut 6 bases from V and 6 bases from J; bases unmatched to any gene: 9. The length of the CDR3 is 15 residues. DNA for the CDR3: TGTGCCAGCAGCCTTCCGGGACAGGGGGTCAATGGCTACACCTTC. This translates into CASSLPGQGVNGYTF.

The V call is TRBV2, the J call TRBJ1-1; 8 bases match TRBD1. The CDR3 sequence is 14 residues long. Trimming removed 4 bases from V and 4 bases from J; junction bases left unmatched: 5. CDR1 is SNHLY, CDR2 FYNNEI, per germline. CDR3 nucleotides: TGTGCCAGCAGTGCCAGACAGGGGCCCACTGAAGCTTTCTTT. This translates into CASSARQGPTEAFF.